These 14 T cell receptor beta chains were sequenced from one sample in a study of blood T cell repertoires in COVID-19. The assay was immunoSEQ multiplex PCR, and TCRdb's table has in-frame clones only and misses some. The table shows 110,000 or so clones, with approximately 85% occurring only once. What was sequenced was peripheral blood. The receptors were sampled from a woman in her sixties with COVID-19, enrolled during active disease.

V usage is TRBV9 and J usage is TRBJ1-2; 10 bases align to TRBD1. Germline values: CDR1 SGDLS, CDR2 YYNGEE. V was pared by 3 bases and J by 7 bases, with 12 bases of the junction left unmatched. CDR3 length: 16 amino acids. CDR3 sequence: CASSEDRGLLGLGYTF. The CDR3 nucleotides read TGTGCCAGCAGCGAGGACAGGGGGTTATTGGGACTTGGCTACACCTTC.

This rearrangement joins TRBV3-1 (or the pseudogene TRBV3-2) to TRBJ2-2, with 14 nucleotides matching TRBD2. Unmatched junction bases numbered 14, after V lost 3 bases and J lost 5 bases. Germline values: CDR1 LGHDT, CDR2 YNNKEL (reference sequence). CDR3 size: 20 residues. CDR3 region: CASSQRARGLAGGGTGELFF. The CDR3 region has the DNA TGTGCCAGCAGCCAGAGAGCAAGAGGACTAGCGGGGGGTGGAACCGGGGAGCTGTTTTTT.

The DNA of the CDR3 is TGTGCCAGCTCACAACAGGGACGATTGTACAATGAGCAGTTCTTC. This gives the protein CASSQQGRLYNEQFF. This chain joins TRBV18 and TRBJ2-1; a possible D gene is TRBD1 (6 bases). Germline lookup yields CDR1 KGHSH and CDR2 LQKENI. The length of the CDR3 is 15 residues. The V and J ends lost 4 bases and 4 bases respectively, with 14 bases between them.

The genes are TRBV4-1 and TRBJ1-2; 7 bases map to TRBD1. The CDR3 has 15 amino acids. The ends lost 4 bases at V and 4 bases at J; junction bases unmatched: 9. Germline loops: CDR1 MGHRA, CDR2 YSYEKL. The CDR3 is CASSPNRGGSYGYTF. The CDR3 DNA reads as TGCGCCAGCAGCCCAAATCGAGGGGGCAGCTATGGCTACACCTTC.

The chain employs TRBV20-1 and TRBJ1-1; TRBD1 matches 7 bases. The CDR3 length is 15 residues. The V segment lost 3 bases and the J segment 5 bases; nucleotides outside the gene matches: 12. The germline gives CDR1 DFQATT, CDR2 SNEGSKA (reference sequence). Here the CDR3 reads CSASPLDRVGTEAFF. The DNA for the CDR3 is TGCAGTGCTAGTCCCCTCGACAGGGTAGGAACTGAAGCTTTCTTT.

The chain couples TRBV2 to TRBJ2-7; TRBD2 matches 7 bases. The germline gives CDR1 SNHLY, CDR2 FYNNEI. The CDR3 totals 13 residues. The trim removed 5 bases at V and 1 base at J, leaving 2 bases unmatched. The CDR3 spells CASSLGGSYEQYF. CDR3 nucleotides: TGTGCCAGCAGTTTGGGGGGGTCCTACGAGCAGTACTTC.

This sequence joins TRBV19 and TRBJ2-7, with TRBD2 matching 9 bases. Germline values: CDR1 LNHDA, CDR2 SQIVND (reference sequence). The CDR3 totals 14 residues. V lost 5 bases and J lost 6; bases outside the gene matches: 8. CDR3 amino acids: CASSYSGGRFEQYF. The CDR3 DNA reads as TGTGCCAGTAGTTATAGCGGGGGCCGTTTCGAGCAGTACTTC.

This chain uses TRBV18 with TRBJ1-1; D gene uncertain. V lost 3 bases to trimming and J lost 5 bases, with 19 bases between them. Germline CDR1 is KGHSH and CDR2 is LQKENI. The CDR3 spans 16 residues. The CDR3 nucleotides are TGTGCCAGCTCACCGGTACCCCGGGCCGAGGGAACTGAAGCTTTCTTT. It translates to CASSPVPRAEGTEAFF.

This clone occurred once. The chain has TRBV4-3 and TRBJ2-7; 9 bases align to TRBD2. In germline, CDR1 is LGHNA, CDR2 YSLEER. This CDR3 has 15 amino acids. With 1 base clipped from V and 7 bases from J, the junction kept 8 bases outside the gene matches. The CDR3 region has the DNA TGCGCCAGCAGCCAAGTGCGGGGGGGCGTTTCTGAGCAGTACTTC. This gives the protein CASSQVRGGVSEQYF.

This sequence joins TRBV7-2 and TRBJ1-3, with 7 bases that match TRBD1. V was pared by 4 bases and J by 7 bases, with 10 bases of the junction left unmatched. The CDR3 is 15 residues long. CDR1 SGHTA and CDR2 FQGNSA come from the germline V gene. The CDR3 reads CASSSLGTDANTIYF. The CDR3 region has the DNA TGTGCCAGCAGCTCCTTAGGGACAGATGCGAACACCATATATTTT.

This clone has just one count. The chain links TRBV9 to TRBJ2-2; D not certain. Trimming removed 4 bases from V and 6 bases from J, with 13 bases in between. CDR1 is SGDLS, CDR2 YYNGEE, per germline. The CDR3 is 14 amino acids. The CDR3 protein is CASSPRYSSGELFF. The CDR3 nucleotides are TGTGCCAGCAGCCCCCGGTACAGCTCCGGGGAGCTGTTTTTT.

The CDR3 reads CASSQEPGASYEQYF. DNA for the CDR3: TGTGCCAGCAGCCAAGAACCGGGAGCCTCCTACGAGCAGTACTTC. V usage is TRBV4-2 and J usage is TRBJ2-7; D perhaps matches TRBD2 (6 bases). V gave up 0 bases and J gave up 0 bases, with 9 bases separating them. This CDR3 contains 15 residues. In germline, CDR1 is LGHNA, CDR2 YNFKEQ.

This clone occurred once. The J gene is TRBJ1-1, the V gene TRBV6-5; a possible D gene is TRBD1 (5 bases). Germline CDR1 reads MNHEY; CDR2 reads SVGAGI. Trimming pared 6 bases from V and 7 bases from J, leaving 12 bases between. The CDR3 covers 12 residues. The CDR3 reads CASSRTGFEAFF. CDR3 in DNA: TGTGCCAGCAGCCGAACAGGATTTGAAGCTTTCTTT.

The chain joins TRBV7-8 to TRBJ2-3; TRBD2 agrees at 14 bases. CDR1 and CDR2 (germline): SGHVS, FQNEAQ. V was pared by 5 bases and J by 2 bases, with 6 bases of the junction left unmatched. The CDR3 has 17 residues. The CDR3 DNA reads TGTGCCAGCAGCCCTAGGACTAGCGGGGGGCCCACAGATACGCAGTATTTT. Protein product: CASSPRTSGGPTDTQYF. Full variable domain (missing parts from reference TRBV7-8 and TRBJ2-3): GAGVSQSPRYKVAKRGQDVALRCDPISGHVSLFWYQQALGQGPEFLTYFQNEAQLDKSGLPSDRFFAERPEGSVSTLKIQRTQQEDSAVYLCASSPRTSGGPTDTQYFGPGTRLTVL.